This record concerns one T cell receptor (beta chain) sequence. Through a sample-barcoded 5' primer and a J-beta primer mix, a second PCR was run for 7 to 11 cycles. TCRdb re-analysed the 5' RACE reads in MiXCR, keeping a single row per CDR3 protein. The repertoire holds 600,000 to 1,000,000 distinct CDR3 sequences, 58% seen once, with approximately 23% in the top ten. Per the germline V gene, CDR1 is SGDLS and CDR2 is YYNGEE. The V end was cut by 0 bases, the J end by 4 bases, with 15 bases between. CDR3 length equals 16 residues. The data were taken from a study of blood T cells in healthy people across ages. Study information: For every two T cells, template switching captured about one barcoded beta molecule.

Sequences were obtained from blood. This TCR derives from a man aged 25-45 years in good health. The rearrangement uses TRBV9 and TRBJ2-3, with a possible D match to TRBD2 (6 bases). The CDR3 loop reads CASSVDGEGRSDTQYF. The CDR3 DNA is TGTGCCAGCAGCGTAGATGGGGAAGGGAGGTCAGATACGCAGTATTTT. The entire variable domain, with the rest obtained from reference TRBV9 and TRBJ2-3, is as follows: DSGVTQTPKHLITATGQRVTLRCSPRSGDLSVYWYQQSLDQGLQFLIQYYNGEERAKGNILERFSAQQFPDLHSELNLSSLELGDSALYFCASSVDGEGRSDTQYFGPGTRLTVL.